This T cell receptor beta chain is from a study of blood T cell repertoires in COVID-19. In the study overall: Sites across the United States, Italy and Spain contributed samples from acute and convalescent COVID-19. PBMCs, B-cell-depleted T cells, or T cells provided the cDNA or gDNA that made up the material.

V lost 3 bases to trimming and J lost 8 bases, with 11 bases between them. The germline V gene encodes CDR1 SGHTA and CDR2 FQGNSA. The CDR3 has 13 amino acids. This clone appeared a single time. Seattle enrolled patients during active infection and tracked them longitudinally. Original data processing: It was from reference gene primer amplification that nucleated cell counts were estimated. Sequencing used immunoSEQ multiplex PCR; TCRdb keeps in-frame clones, though not all of them. D and trimming come from the DNA, and the V and J calls and clone size come from that table. The repertoire holds under 450,000 clones, approximately 89% seen once, with around 12% in the top ten.

The TCR sequence derives from a woman aged 50 to 65 with COVID-19, enrolled during active disease. The specimen sequenced was peripheral blood. The chain carries TRBV7-2 and TRBJ2-1, with D maybe TRBD2 (6 bases). In nucleotides, the CDR3 is TGTGCCAGCAGCTTCAAAGCGGGTGATGAGCAGTTCTTC. Translated, it gives CASSFKAGDEQFF. The full variable domain, with the rest looked up from reference TRBV7-2 and TRBJ2-1, is GAGVSQSPSNKVTEKGKDVELRCDPISGHTALYWYRQSLGQGLEFLIYFQGNSAPDKSGLPSDRFSAERTGGSVSTLTIQRTQQEDSAVYLCASSFKAGDEQFFGPGTRLTVL.